The T cell receptor (beta chain) described here comes from a study of blood T cell repertoires in COVID-19. Background on the study: The United States, Italy and Spain provided the acute and convalescent COVID-19 samples.

Enrollees, about 18 to 100 years old, lived in around 23 US areas. Only in-frame clones appear in the TCRdb table, and some are missing; sequencing was by immunoSEQ multiplex PCR. This sample has 200,000 to 300,000 clones, with around nine tenths found just once. V lost 4 bases and J lost 1; bases outside the gene matches: 7. Germline V gene data show CDR1 as LGHNA and CDR2 as YNFKEQ. The length of the CDR3 is 16 residues. The TCR comes from a woman aged 25 to 45 who had recovered from COVID-19. Sequencing used PBMCs or T cells enriched from blood (not recorded which). V gene TRBV4-2 combines with J gene TRBJ2-3; TRBD2 matches at 8 bases. The CDR3 DNA sequence: TGTGCCAGCAGCCCCCTCGAACTAGCGGGCACAGATACGCAGTATTTT. This codes for CASSPLELAGTDTQYF.